This T cell receptor (beta chain) came from a study of T cell changes during pregnancy in multiple sclerosis. Clones were read by immunoSEQ multiplex PCR, and TCRdb kept only the in-frame ones, dropping some. The sample consists of tens of thousands of clones, around 90% of them appearing once. The CDR3 covers 15 residues. Germline CDR1 reads SGHTA; CDR2 reads FQGNSA. Trimming stripped 1 base from V and 4 bases from J, with 8 bases between. The chain uses TRBV7-2 and TRBJ2-6, with no clear D. The sequenced sample was CD4+ T cells from peripheral blood mononuclear cells, obtained in the third trimester of pregnancy. The TCR comes from a female donor in good health, enrolled as a control in a pregnancy study. CDR3 DNA: TGTGCCAGCAGCTTAGGGGCGACGGGGGCCAACGTCCTGACTTTC. The encoded protein is CASSLGATGANVLTF.